One TCR beta chain is described in this entry. PCR amplification relied on 60 Vbeta primers (plus 13 Jbeta primers). Measured with immunoSEQ multiplex PCR; TCRdb has only the in-frame clones, and not every one. The sample gives 150,000 to 200,000 clones, about 80% of which show up once; 2.1% is in the top ten. This sample was included in a study of cytomegalovirus exposure and HLA in healthy donors. The V gene's germline CDR1 is MRHNA and CDR2 SNTAGT. The CDR3 consists of 17 residues. With 2 bases clipped from V and 2 bases from J, the junction kept 4 bases outside the gene matches. Sequenced sample: PBMCs. This sequence was found in a woman under 30 in good health and CMV-seropositive. The chain has TRBV6-4 and TRBJ2-6; 9 nucleotides align to TRBD1. This chain's CDR3 is CASSDGGQGTGANVLTF. The CDR3 coding sequence is TGTGCCAGCAGTGACGGGGGACAGGGAACTGGGGCCAACGTCCTGACTTTC.